The rows below give T cell receptor beta chains drawn from one sample of a study of lymphopenia after photon versus proton radiotherapy. Profiling relied on immunoSEQ multiplex PCR, and the TCRdb table lists in-frame clones only, not all of them. Among more than 60,000 clones listed, approximately 86% were seen once. Here the sequenced sample was peripheral blood, taken from a patient treated with photon-based radiotherapy. The receptors were gathered from a man aged 35-49 years with gastric cancer. The CDR3 runs from the conserved cysteine through the conserved F or W. A D gene is named only where the DNA matches it firmly. Rows may omit the clone size; those that give it use once, few, many or a size class.

TRBJ1-2	-	-	14	TRBV7-9	TGTGCCAGCAGCTTAGCGGCCCTGGTCTATGGCTACACCTTC	CASSLAALVYGYTF
TRBJ1-1	-	-	13	TRBV2	TGTGCCAGCAGTGTGGGGGAGAACACTGAAGCTTTCTTT	CASSVGENTEAFF
TRBJ2-7	TRBD1	-	14	TRBV11-3	TGTGCCAGCAGCCTGACAGGGGGGTCTGGCGAGCAGTACTTC	CASSLTGGSGEQYF
TRBJ2-1	TRBD1	-	14	TRBV2	TGTGCCAGCCTAACCGGGACAGGGGGCAATGAGCAGTTCTTC	CASLTGTGGNEQFF
TRBJ2-5	TRBD2	-	17	TRBV9	TGTGCCAGCAGCGTAGGGACTAGCGGGGGCCGGGGGGAGACCCAGTACTTC	CASSVGTSGGRGETQYF
TRBJ2-1	TRBD1	-	15	TRBV4-1	TGCGCCAGCAGCCAAGCCGCGACAGGGAACAATGAGCAGTTCTTC	CASSQAATGNNEQFF
TRBJ1-2	TRBD1	-	14	TRBV6-1	TGTGCCAGCAGATCCGGGACAGGGAAAGGAGGCTACACCTTC	CASRSGTGKGGYTF
TRBJ2-2	-	-	15	TRBV2	TGTGCCAGCAGTGAGAGGACGTTAGACACCGGGGAGCTGTTTTTT	CASSERTLDTGELFF
TRBJ2-3	TRBD2	-	14	TRBV5-4	TGTGCCAGCAGCTTATTTACTAGCGTAGATACGCAGTATTTT	CASSLFTSVDTQYF
TRBJ1-5	TRBD1	-	14	TRBV7-2	TGTGCCAGCAGCTTAGAACAGGGGTATCAGCCCCAGCATTTT	CASSLEQGYQPQHF
TRBJ1-1	-	-	13	TRBV5-1	TGCGCCAGCAGCTTGCAGGGAGGCACTGAAGCTTTCTTT	CASSLQGGTEAFF
TRBJ1-2	-	few	17	TRBV28	TGTGCCAGCCTACTACGGGACCTATTAACAGGGAACTATGGCTACACCTTC	CASLLRDLLTGNYGYTF
TRBJ1-4	-	-	15	TRBV11-2	TGTGCCAGCAGCCTCGACGGGACACGTAATGAAAAACTGTTTTTT	CASSLDGTRNEKLFF
TRBJ2-6	-	once	15	TRBV27	TGTGCCAGCAGTTTATTTCACTCTGGGGCCAACGTCCTGACTTTC	CASSLFHSGANVLTF
TRBJ2-3	-	-	12	TRBV30	TGTGCCTGGAGTGTAATGGGGGATACGCAGTATTTT	CAWSVMGDTQYF
TRBJ1-5	-	-	13	TRBV13	TGTGCCAGCAGCCGTAAACCCGATCAGCCCCGGCATTTT	CASSRKPDQPRHF
TRBJ1-4	-	-	14	TRBV2	TGTGCCAGCAGGAGGACAGACCCTAATGAAAAACTGTTTTTT	CASRRTDPNEKLFF
TRBJ2-1	TRBD1	-	15	TRBV6-1	TGTGCCAGCAGTGAAGCATTGCCATCCGCAGGGGGGCAGTTCTTC	CASSEALPSAGGQFF
TRBJ1-2	-	-	11	TRBV7-9	TGTGCCAGCAGCCCCTGGACAGAACACACCTTC	CASSPWTEHTF
TRBJ2-5	TRBD2	-	18	TRBV27	TGTGCCAGCAGTAGACTAGCGGGGGGGCCTATTGGGCAAGAGACCCAGTACTTC	CASSRLAGGPIGQETQYF
TRBJ1-5	TRBD1	-	15	TRBV7-2	TGTGCCAGCAGCACAACAGGGGGGAGCAATCAGCCCCAGCATTTT	CASSTTGGSNQPQHF
TRBJ1-2	-	-	14	TRBV4-2	TGTGCCAGCAGCCAAGAATCACGTCAGGGTTACTACACCTTC	CASSQESRQGYYTF
TRBJ1-5	-	-	13	TRBV4-3	TGCGCCAGCAGCCAAGAAAGGGGCCAGCCCCAGCATTTT	CASSQERGQPQHF
TRBJ1-1	-	-	13	TRBV6-6	TGTGCCAGCAGTGTCCTATGGGGGACTGAAGCTTTCTTT	CASSVLWGTEAFF
TRBJ1-3	-	-	16	TRBV7-6	TGTGCCAGCAGCCTGGAGGCCGGTATCTCTGGAAACACCATATATTTT	CASSLEAGISGNTIYF
TRBJ1-5	TRBD1	-	14	TRBV19	TGTGCCAGTAGTCGGACAGGGGCCAATCAGCCCCAGCATTTT	CASSRTGANQPQHF
TRBJ1-4	-	-	15	TRBV15	TGTGCCACCAGCAGAGATATTGGACCTGATGAAAAACTGTTTTTT	CATSRDIGPDEKLFF
TRBJ1-5	-	-	13	TRBV6-1	TGTGCCAGCAGTGAAGCGCGGGGACAGCCCCAGCATTTT	CASSEARGQPQHF
TRBJ2-3	TRBD2	-	17	TRBV19	TGTGCCAGTAGTACCCATGGGGCGGGGGGGCCTAGAGATACGCAGTATTTT	CASSTHGAGGPRDTQYF
TRBJ1-1	-	-	12	TRBV6-5	TGTGCCAGCAGTTACTTGGGGACTGAAGCTTTCTTT	CASSYLGTEAFF
TRBJ1-6	-	-	14	TRBV21-1	TGTGCCAGCAGCGCATGGACGGGGAATTCACCCCTCCACTTT	CASSAWTGNSPLHF
TRBJ2-7	TRBD1	-	13	TRBV5-1	TGCGCCAGCAGCCAGGACAGGGCAAACGAGCAGTACTTC	CASSQDRANEQYF
TRBJ2-7	TRBD1	-	15	TRBV19	TGTGCCAGTAGTATCCGGGACAGGGGAACCTACGAGCAGTACTTC	CASSIRDRGTYEQYF
TRBJ2-7	-	-	16	TRBV5-4	TGTGCCAGCAGCCCGGGCGGCGGGGGCAGCTCCTACGAGCAGTACTTC	CASSPGGGGSSYEQYF
TRBJ1-2	-	few	14	TRBV6-5	TGTGCCAGCAGGCCACAGGGCCCCCATCCGGGCTACACCTTC	CASRPQGPHPGYTF
TRBJ1-3	-	-	16	TRBV11-2	TGTGCCAGCAGCTTAGGGGCCAGCGACTCTGGAAACACCATATATTTT	CASSLGASDSGNTIYF
TRBJ1-2	TRBD1	-	17	TRBV4-1	TGCGCCAGCAGCCCTCACGGACAGGGACCGGGATCGGGGGGCTACACCTTC	CASSPHGQGPGSGGYTF
TRBJ1-6	-	few	15	TRBV5-3	TGTGCCAGAAGCACCCAGGACCTAGATAATTCACCCCTCCACTTT	CARSTQDLDNSPLHF
TRBJ2-5	-	few	15	TRBV7-7	TGTGCTAGCAGCTTAGTTGGACAGCTCCAAGAGACCCAGTACTTC	CASSLVGQLQETQYF
TRBJ1-2	TRBD1	-	14	TRBV29-1	TGCAGCGTTGGGAGGACAGGGGGCGTCTATGGCTACACCTTC	CSVGRTGGVYGYTF
TRBJ2-5	-	-	16	TRBV19	TGTGCCAGTAGTATAGATCTACGGCAGGGAAGAGAGACCCAGTACTTC	CASSIDLRQGRETQYF
TRBJ2-1	TRBD2	-	15	TRBV11-3	TGTGCCAGCAGCTTAGGGGCGGGGGGGCACAATGAGCAGTTCTTC	CASSLGAGGHNEQFF
TRBJ2-7	-	-	13	TRBV7-7	TGTGCCAGCAGCTTAGCTCAGGGTGGCGAGCAGTACTTC	CASSLAQGGEQYF
TRBJ1-4	TRBD1	-	16	TRBV5-6	TGTGCCAGCAGCTTTTCTGGTCCTGGCAGGGGGGGAGAACTGTTTTTT	CASSFSGPGRGGELFF
TRBJ1-3	-	-	15	TRBV5-1	TGCGCCAGCAGCTTGGCCGGCAACTCTGGAAACACCATATATTTT	CASSLAGNSGNTIYF
TRBJ1-4	TRBD1	-	14	TRBV30	TGTGCCTGGAGTGCGGGACAGCAATATGAAAAACTGTTTTTT	CAWSAGQQYEKLFF
TRBJ2-1	TRBD2	-	15	TRBV9	TGTGCCAGCAGCCTGACTAGCGGGGGGGACAATGAGCAGTTCTTC	CASSLTSGGDNEQFF
TRBJ1-2	-	-	15	TRBV19	TGTGCCAGTAGCCTAGGCCGAAGCGGCAGGGGTGTCTACACCTTC	CASSLGRSGRGVYTF
TRBJ2-7	-	-	12	TRBV7-3	TGTGCCAGCAGCTACGGGGGGCCCGAGCAGTACTTC	CASSYGGPEQYF
TRBJ1-5	-	-	14	TRBV6-1	TGTGCCAGCAGTGTATACAGGCACAATCAGCCCCAGCATTTT	CASSVYRHNQPQHF